The 17 T cell receptor beta chains below come from one sample, sequenced in a study of T cells in Graves' hyperthyroidism and ophthalmopathy. Amplified TCR beta CDR3 regions derived from RNA transcripts. In the first-round RT-PCR of the TCR CDR3, the HTBI primer set was used. Each CDR3 protein is one row after TCRdb ran MiXCR on the multiplex PCR reads. The repertoire has approximately 600,000 distinct CDR3 sequences, roughly 15% of them found once; the top ten carry approximately 4.3%. The specimen was blood. The receptors come from a woman in her thirties or forties with Graves' ophthalmopathy.

This clonotype occurred many times. The chain joins TRBV30 to TRBJ2-7, with 14 nucleotides matching TRBD2. The junction had 7 bases not matched to a gene; V was cut back by 4 bases and J by 2 bases. The CDR3 totals 16 residues. Germline V gene data show CDR1 as GTSNPN and CDR2 as SVGIG (reference sequence). In nucleotides, the CDR3 is TGTGCCTGGAATAGGGGACTAGCGGGAGTTCCCTACGAGCAGTACTTC. It yields the protein CAWNRGLAGVPYEQYF.

This clonotype has ten or more counts. The chain has TRBV24-1 and TRBJ2-7, with 10 bases aligning to TRBD1. This CDR3 has 15 amino acids. V lost 3 bases and J lost 4; bases outside the gene matches: 5. From germline, CDR1 is KGHDR and CDR2 SFDVKD. Written as DNA, the CDR3 is TGTGCCACCAGTGATCCCGGGACAGGGGTATACGAGCAGTACTTC. It encodes CATSDPGTGVYEQYF.

In this sample, this clonotype turned up many times. The rearrangement joins TRBV12-3 or TRBV12-4 to TRBJ1-5, with D hard to call. V gave up 5 bases and J gave up 4 bases, with 9 bases separating them. The CDR3 spans 13 residues. CDR3 in amino acids: CASSPGPNQPQHF. Here the CDR3 DNA reads TGTGCCAGCAGTCCGGGCCCTAATCAGCCCCAGCATTTT.

The sample holds a few counts of this clonotype. This sequence joins TRBV10-3 and TRBJ1-2; D is ambiguous. V shed 8 bases and J shed 2 bases, with 6 bases lying between them. The germline V gene has CDR1 ENHRY and CDR2 SYGVKD. The CDR3 runs 11 residues. CDR3 sequence (DNA): TGTGCCATCGCCGTAAACTATGGCTACACCTTC. This codes for CAIAVNYGYTF.

The chain uses TRBV4-1 and TRBJ1-6; D gene uncertain. Trimming took off 0 bases at V and 11 bases at J, with 8 bases between the two ends. Germline assignment: CDR1 MGHRA and CDR2 YSYEKL. The CDR3 loop spans 13 amino acids. CDR3 region: CASSQDPIPPLHF. In DNA, the CDR3 is TGCGCCAGCAGCCAAGACCCAATTCCACCCCTCCACTTT.

This clonotype was recorded at least ten times. The rearrangement uses TRBV11-2 and TRBJ2-7; 7 bases match TRBD1. With 5 bases clipped from V and 2 bases from J, the junction kept 6 bases outside the gene matches. The CDR3 is 14 residues long. Germline CDR1 SGHAT, CDR2 FQNNGV. DNA of the CDR3: TGTGCCAGCAGCCCCCAGCAGGGGGCCTACGAGCAGTACTTC. Its translation: CASSPQQGAYEQYF.

The chain carries TRBV5-6 and TRBJ2-7; no clear D. Deletions cut 1 base from V and 3 bases from J, with 14 bases between. CDR1 is SGHDT and CDR2 is YYEEEE in the germline V gene. The length of the CDR3 is 15 residues. CDR3 bases: TGTGCCAGCAGCTTGCAAATGACTCAGAACTACGAGCAGTACTTC. It specifies CASSLQMTQNYEQYF.

The chain joins TRBV28 to TRBJ2-5, with a possible D match to TRBD1 (5 bases). Germline-derived CDR1 and CDR2 are MDHEN and SYDVKM. This CDR3 region has 14 residues. Between the trimmed V and J ends, which lost 8 bases and 5 bases, there was a span of 18 bases. The CDR3 is CASSTGRNLETQYF. CDR3 sequence (DNA): TGTGCCAGCTCAACAGGAAGGAACTTGGAGACCCAGTACTTC. The variable domain in full, completed from reference TRBV28 and TRBJ2-5, reads DVKVTQSSRYLVKRTGEKVFLECVQDMDHENMFWYRQDPGLGLRLIYFSYDVKMKEKGDIPEGYSVSREKKERFSLILESASTNQTSMYLCASSTGRNLETQYFGPGTRLLVL.

This clonotype was counted ten times or more. The chain has TRBV6-1 and TRBJ2-7; D is undetermined. CDR1 and CDR2 (germline): MNHNS, SASEGT. V was shortened by 2 bases and J by 1 base, with 9 bases between the two germline ends. The CDR3 is 14 amino acids. The CDR3 nucleotides are TGTGCCAGCAGTGAATCTGGCATTTCCTACGAGCAGTACTTC. It encodes CASSESGISYEQYF.

This clonotype was seen a few times. The chain has TRBV30 and TRBJ2-2; 10 nucleotides line up with TRBD1. CDR3 length: 16 amino acids. After removal of 3 bases from V and 5 bases from J, the junction contained 9 bases not matched to a gene. From germline, CDR1 is GTSNPN and CDR2 SVGIG (reference sequence). The CDR3 loop reads CAWRDRGTGATGELFF. The CDR3 nucleotides read TGTGCCTGGAGGGACCGTGGGACAGGGGCGACCGGGGAGCTGTTTTTT.

This clonotype was counted ten times or more. The chain is built from TRBV20-1 and TRBJ1-1, with D possibly matching TRBD1 (6 bases). The V end lost 0 bases, the J end lost 2 bases, and 10 bases lay between the germline ends. Germline V gene sequence: CDR1 DFQATT, CDR2 SNEGSKA (reference sequence). This CDR3 is built from 14 residues. CDR3 protein: CSARDWTDNTEAFF. In DNA form, the CDR3 reads TGCAGTGCTAGAGATTGGACAGACAACACTGAAGCTTTCTTT.

This clonotype appeared a few times. CDR3: CASSFEEIGTEAFF. Written as DNA, the CDR3 is TGTGCCAGCAGTTTCGAGGAGATTGGTACTGAAGCTTTCTTT. The chain carries TRBV28 and TRBJ1-1; D unclear. This CDR3 contains 14 residues. Per germline, CDR1 MDHEN and CDR2 SYDVKM. V lost 3 bases, J lost 5 bases, and 13 bases lay in between.

This rearrangement joins TRBV5-4 to TRBJ1-2; a weak D match, TRBD1 (5 bases). The CDR3 is 15 amino acids. V was shortened by 1 base and J by 1 base, with 11 bases between the two germline ends. Germline loops: CDR1 SGHNT, CDR2 YYREEE (reference sequence). The CDR3 region is CASSLRGVFNYGYTF. In DNA, the CDR3 is TGTGCCAGCAGCTTGAGAGGGGTTTTTAACTATGGCTACACCTTC.

This clonotype has a count of ten or more. The rearrangement links TRBV5-1 to TRBJ1-1; D remains unclear. CDR1 and CDR2 from the germline V gene are SGHRS and YFSETQ. The ends were cut back, 1 base at V and 3 bases at J, with 13 bases in the middle. CDR3 size: 15 residues. CDR3 sequence: CASSLSGYGYTEAFF. Written as DNA, the CDR3 is TGCGCCAGCAGCTTGTCTGGGTATGGCTACACTGAAGCTTTCTTT.

This clonotype has a count of ten or more. The chain recombines TRBV7-8 with TRBJ1-2, with 7 positions matching TRBD1. The CDR3 is 15 amino acids. Germline values: CDR1 SGHVS, CDR2 FQNEAQ. With V trimmed by 1 base and J by 4 bases, 6 bases remained unmatched. The CDR3: CASSLETGVGYGYTF. The CDR3 DNA sequence: TGTGCCAGCAGCTTAGAAACAGGGGTTGGCTATGGCTACACCTTC.

V and J are TRBV28 and TRBJ2-3; TRBD2 is a possible D gene (6 bases). Germline CDR1 and CDR2: MDHEN and SYDVKM. The CDR3 consists of 14 residues. V was trimmed by 11 bases and J by 4 bases, leaving 19 bases between them. The DNA for the CDR3 is TGTGCCTGGGAGCGGGCCGGAAGCGCAGATACGCAGTATTTT. Its translation: CAWERAGSADTQYF.

This clonotype was observed at least ten times. This chain links TRBV6-1 with TRBJ2-5; 7 bases are a match to TRBD2. CDR1 is MNHNS, CDR2 SASEGT, per germline. This CDR3 spans 14 amino acids. V shed 4 bases, J shed 3 bases, and the junction held 5 bases outside the gene matches. The CDR3 is CASSGRLAEETQYF. The CDR3 nucleotides are TGTGCCAGCAGTGGCCGACTAGCAGAAGAGACCCAGTACTTC.